This T cell receptor beta chain was documented in a study of long-term antiretroviral therapy in people with HIV. Study-wide background: The study's earliest collections predate the 2015 immediate-ART recommendation by about a decade.

Study conclusions and caveats: Despite increasing after ART, diversity remained lower than that of transplant donor controls.

Only one count was recorded for this clone. The antigen is undetermined. Survey level was the resolution at which the v3.0 immunoSEQ assay ran. TCRdb keeps only in-frame clones here, not all; method: immunoSEQ multiplex PCR. This sample has more than 20,000 clones, with approximately 80% found just once. The receptor was derived from a man aged 25 to 40 with HIV. Sequencing used unsorted PBMCs, obtained 4.4 years after starting antiretroviral therapy.

CDR3: CASSSDSDYGYTF. As DNA, the CDR3 is TGTGCCAGCAGCTCCGACAGCGACTATGGCTACACCTTC. The J gene is TRBJ1-2, the V gene TRBV7-3; possibly TRBD1 for D (5 bases). Germline values: CDR1 SGHTA, CDR2 FQGTGA. V was pared by 4 bases and J by 3 bases, with 9 bases between. This CDR3 contains 13 residues. The full variable domain, in which reference TRBV7-3 and TRBJ1-2 provide the parts outside the CDR3, is GAGVSQTPSNKVTEKGKYVELRCDPISGHTALYWYRQSLGQGPEFLIYFQGTGAADDSGLPNDRFFAVRPEGSVSTLKIQRTERGDSAVYLCASSSDSDYGYTFGSGTRLTVV.